These 4 T cell receptor beta chains were all obtained from the same sample, sequenced in a study of blood T cell repertoires in COVID-19. Method: immunoSEQ multiplex PCR; TCRdb's copy keeps in-frame clones and lacks some. The table has approximately 190,000 clones, about 80% seen once. The material sequenced was peripheral blood. These TCRs come from a man aged 60-69 years with acute or convalescent COVID-19.

This clone was observed a handful of times. The J gene is TRBJ2-3, the V gene TRBV6-4; TRBD2 matches 12 bases. V lost 4 bases to trimming and J lost 4 bases; unmatched junction nucleotides: 3. This CDR3 is built from 15 residues. CDR1 and CDR2 (germline): MRHNA, SNTAGT. CDR3 loop: CASSASGGASDTQYF. The DNA for the CDR3 is TGTGCCAGCAGTGCTAGCGGGGGGGCATCAGATACGCAGTATTTT.

The chain employs TRBV5-1 and TRBJ2-3; 7 nucleotides agree with TRBD1. V was clipped by 0 bases and J by 0 bases; unmatched bases: 10. Germline CDR1 reads SGHRS; CDR2 reads YFSETQ. The CDR3 runs to 18 residues. The CDR3 loop is CASSLVPTGTYSTDTQYF. The CDR3 DNA reads TGCGCCAGCAGCTTGGTTCCGACAGGGACCTATAGCACAGATACGCAGTATTTT.

The CDR3 reads CASRRTTYAAGNTIYF. CDR3 coding DNA: TGTGCCAGCAGACGTACGACATACGCCGCTGGAAACACCATATATTTT. The chain recombines TRBV3-1 (or the pseudogene TRBV3-2) with TRBJ1-3; D unresolved. Germline lookup yields CDR1 LGHDT and CDR2 YNNKEL (reference sequence). This CDR3 is built from 16 residues. The V and J ends lost 6 bases and 2 bases respectively, with 17 bases between them.

The chain links TRBV4-1 to TRBJ2-3, with TRBD2 identical over 8 bases. The CDR3 runs to 17 residues. CDR1 MGHRA and CDR2 YSYEKL come from the germline V gene. V shed 4 bases and J 4 bases; nucleotides not matched to a gene: 13. The CDR3 sequence is CASSRTTGGPAADTQYF. The CDR3 region has the DNA TGCGCCAGCAGCCGAACGACGGGAGGGCCTGCCGCAGATACGCAGTATTTT.